Presented here are 31 T cell receptor beta chains from one specimen sequenced in a study of T cell repertoires in cytomegalovirus infection. TCRdb re-called the reads through MiXCR, storing one row per CDR3 protein. The data contain about 160,000 distinct CDR3 sequences, roughly a sixth of them seen just once; the ten biggest clones take up about 19%. Source material: CD8+ T cells from PBMCs. These receptors were obtained from a human donor in good health (CMV status not recorded). Some clones in this sample may be carry-over from other donors' samples.

The chain carries TRBV4-3 and TRBJ1-1, with 7 positions matching TRBD1. The CDR3 is 16 residues long. Germline assignment: CDR1 LGHNA and CDR2 YSLEER. V trimming: 3 bases; J trimming: 2 bases; junction bases outside the gene matches: 9. The CDR3 DNA follows: TGCGCCAGCAGCCAGTGGACAGGTCGGTCCAACACTGAAGCTTTCTTT. Residues: CASSQWTGRSNTEAFF.

In its sample, this clonotype was seen a few times. The rearrangement uses TRBV11-1 and TRBJ1-2; 8 positions match TRBD1. This CDR3 comprises 16 residues. J was trimmed by 3 bases and V by 4 bases; bases with no gene match: 10. CDR1 SGHAT and CDR2 FQDESV come from the germline V gene (reference sequence). The CDR3 protein is CASSSLSSGGYYGYTF. In DNA form, the CDR3 reads TGTGCCAGCAGCTCGCTATCGTCAGGGGGCTACTATGGCTACACCTTC.

V is TRBV6-2 or TRBV6-3 and J is TRBJ2-5, with D unclear. This CDR3 comprises 13 residues. Trimming left V 4 bases short and J 2 bases short, with 8 bases between. Germline values: CDR1 MNHEY, CDR2 SVGEGT. The CDR3 region has the DNA TGTGCCAGCAGTTTGAACTTTCAAGAGACCCAGTACTTC. Translating it yields CASSLNFQETQYF.

This chain uses TRBV7-6 with TRBJ2-3; 10 nucleotides align to TRBD2. J lost 4 bases, V lost 4 bases, and 17 bases had no gene match. From germline, CDR1 is SGHVS and CDR2 FNYEAQ. This CDR3 region has 19 residues. CDR3 protein: CASSSLARSGLANADTQYF. For the CDR3, the DNA is TGTGCCAGCAGCTCCTTGGCCCGATCGGGACTAGCGAATGCAGATACGCAGTATTTT.

V and J are TRBV20-1 and TRBJ2-7, with a weak D call TRBD1 (6 bases). The CDR3 extends over 12 amino acids. The germline CDR1 and CDR2 sequences are DFQATT and SNEGSKA (reference sequence). V was trimmed by 5 bases and J by 5 bases, leaving 13 bases between them. DNA of the CDR3: TGCAGTGCTGGGGTGGGGACAAACGAGCAGTACTTC. Translating it yields CSAGVGTNEQYF.

With regard to this clonotype: A junction end diverges from the germline sequence, so it may reflect a read error. This rearrangement joins TRBV7-2 to TRBJ2-5; D tentatively fits TRBD1 or TRBD2 (5 bases each). Germline V gene lookup returns CDR1 SGHTA and CDR2 FQGNSA. This CDR3 contains 11 residues. This CDR3 reads CASILGTAEYF. The CDR3, as DNA: TGTGCCAGCATCTTAGGGACGGCTGAGTACTTC. The variable domain in full, with the rest retrieved from reference TRBV7-2 and TRBJ2-5, is GAGVSQSPSNKVTEKGKDVELRCDPISGHTALYWYRQSLGQGLEFLIYFQGNSAPDKSGLPSDRFSAERTGGSVSTLTIQRTQQEDSAVYLCASILGTAEYFGPGTRLLVL.

The gene calls are TRBV29-1 and TRBJ2-7, with TRBD1 matching over 9 bases. The CDR3 consists of 14 residues. Germline V gene sequence: CDR1 SQVTM, CDR2 ANQGSEA. The V segment lost 6 bases and the J segment 5 bases; nucleotides outside the gene matches: 11. This CDR3 is CSVDSGTGIHEQYF. Written as DNA, the CDR3 is TGCAGCGTAGACTCCGGGACAGGGATCCACGAGCAGTACTTC.

V usage is TRBV6-5 and J usage is TRBJ1-2; D unresolved. Germline CDR1 and CDR2: MNHEY and SVGAGI. V dropped 0 bases and J dropped 2 bases, with 7 bases sitting between them. The CDR3 is 14 residues long. CDR3 in amino acids: CASSYSPENYGYTF. CDR3 DNA sequence: TGTGCCAGCAGTTACTCCCCAGAGAACTATGGCTACACCTTC.

This clonotype was detected a few times. The chain joins TRBV28 to TRBJ2-7; 7 positions agree with TRBD1. Per germline, CDR1 MDHEN and CDR2 SYDVKM. This CDR3 contains 13 residues. The trim removed 5 bases at V and 3 bases at J, leaving 4 bases unmatched. The CDR3 is CASSRDRLYEQYF. Here the CDR3 DNA reads TGTGCCAGCAGTCGGGACAGACTCTACGAGCAGTACTTC.

In this sample, this clonotype turned up a few times. The gene calls are TRBV7-2 and TRBJ1-1; no clear D gene. There are 15 residues in the CDR3. Germline assignment: CDR1 SGHTA and CDR2 FQGNSA. Trimming took off 2 bases at V and 3 bases at J, with 13 bases between the two ends. This chain's CDR3 is CASSLNRLKDTEAFF. CDR3 coding DNA: TGTGCCAGCAGCTTAAACCGACTAAAGGACACTGAAGCTTTCTTT.

The chain combines TRBV4-1 with TRBJ1-1; D unresolved. The ends were cut back, 1 base at V and 2 bases at J, with 5 bases in the middle. CDR3 length: 13 amino acids. Germline lookup yields CDR1 MGHRA and CDR2 YSYEKL. CDR3 region: CASSQVENTEAFF. Written as DNA, the CDR3 is TGCGCCAGCAGCCAAGTCGAAAACACTGAAGCTTTCTTT.

The genes are TRBV29-1 and TRBJ2-7; unclear D gene. Germline CDR1 SQVTM, CDR2 ANQGSEA. This CDR3 is 14 amino acids long. The V gene lost 2 bases and the J gene lost 0 bases, with 11 bases spanning the gap. The CDR3 sequence: CSVESPRNSYEQYF. CDR3 sequence (DNA): TGCAGCGTTGAATCCCCCAGGAACTCCTACGAGCAGTACTTC.

J is TRBJ1-5 and V is TRBV6-2 or TRBV6-3, with D possibly being TRBD1 (5 bases). The CDR3 extends over 17 amino acids. Germline CDR1 MNHEY, CDR2 SVGEGT. V lost 2 bases and J 0 bases, leaving 14 bases between the germline ends. This chain's CDR3 is CASSYGFDSYSNQPQHF. CDR3 DNA: TGTGCCAGCAGTTACGGTTTCGACAGCTATAGCAATCAGCCCCAGCATTTT.

This clonotype was observed a few times. The chain employs TRBV6-1 and TRBJ2-1; tentative D call: TRBD2 (5 bases). The CDR3 contains 16 residues. Trimming removed 3 bases from V and 4 bases from J, with 16 bases in between. Germline CDR1 is MNHNS and CDR2 is SASEGT. CDR3 region: CASSEVSSGIYNEQFF. CDR3 DNA sequence: TGTGCCAGCAGTGAGGTCTCGTCGGGGATATACAATGAGCAGTTCTTC.

Here the CDR3 reads CASSYHGGASGELFF. The CDR3 bases are TGTGCCAGCAGTTATCACGGGGGGGCCTCCGGGGAGCTGTTTTTT. The chain combines TRBV6-2 or TRBV6-3 with TRBJ2-2, with 8 bases identical to TRBD2. V lost 3 bases and J lost 6; bases outside the gene matches: 6. Germline V lookup: CDR1 MNHEY, CDR2 SVGEGT. The CDR3 length is 15 residues.

This clonotype has a handful of counts. The chain employs TRBV29-1 and TRBJ2-5; no clear D. Trimming removed 3 bases at V and 3 bases at J, with 8 bases between. The germline V gene encodes CDR1 SQVTM and CDR2 ANQGSEA. This CDR3 has 12 residues. CDR3 sequence: CSVEGRKETQYF. CDR3 nucleotide sequence: TGCAGCGTTGAGGGCAGAAAAGAGACCCAGTACTTC.

The sample holds a few counts of this clonotype. The final CDR3 position lacks the conserved phenylalanine or tryptophan, pointing to a likely read error. V usage is TRBV7-2 and J usage is TRBJ2-7; 12 positions match TRBD2. The CDR3 is 19 residues long. The V segment lost 4 bases and the J segment 1 base; nucleotides outside the gene matches: 14. Germline V gives CDR1 SGHTA, CDR2 FQGNSA. The CDR3 bases are TGTGCCAGCAGCTCCGACTCGCCCAACACTAGCGGGGGGTCCTACGAGCAGTACCTC. Protein: CASSSDSPNTSGGSYEQYL.

In its sample, this clonotype was seen a few times. CDR3 sequence reads: CSVGEGGGQETQYF. The CDR3 coding sequence is TGCAGCGTTGGCGAGGGAGGAGGCCAAGAGACCCAGTACTTC. The chain is built from TRBV29-1 and TRBJ2-5; perhaps TRBD2 as D (6 bases). The CDR3 sequence is 14 residues long. Looked up from germline, CDR1 is SQVTM and CDR2 is ANQGSEA. V shed 4 bases and J shed 1 base, with 13 bases lying between them.

This clonotype appeared a few times. This chain uses TRBV7-2 with TRBJ2-5; D gene ambiguous. The germline V gene has CDR1 SGHTA and CDR2 FQGNSA. The V end lost 5 bases, the J end lost 5 bases, and 15 bases lay between the germline ends. This CDR3 is 14 amino acids long. Here the CDR3 DNA reads TGTGCCAGCAGCCACAGCAGGTTTCGGGAGACCCAGTACTTC. This gives the protein CASSHSRFRETQYF.

The table lists this clonotype with a few counts. This rearrangement joins TRBV7-2 to TRBJ1-1; D perhaps matches TRBD1 (6 bases). Deletions cut 6 bases from V and 3 bases from J, with 14 bases between. Germline V gene sequence: CDR1 SGHTA, CDR2 FQGNSA. The CDR3 length is 14 residues. CDR3 bases: TGTGCCAGCAGGGCAGGAGGGGGGGACACTGAAGCTTTCTTT. Protein: CASRAGGGDTEAFF.

This clonotype appeared a few times. This chain connects TRBV28 to TRBJ2-2, with 10 bases fitting TRBD1. Germline loops: CDR1 MDHEN, CDR2 SYDVKM. J was trimmed by 7 bases and V by 4 bases; bases with no gene match: 9. CDR3 length equals 16 residues. The CDR3 DNA sequence: TGTGCCAGCAGTTCCGCCCCGGGACAGGGGCTCGGGGAGCTGTTTTTT. It specifies CASSSAPGQGLGELFF.

This clonotype was seen a few times. This chain links TRBV20-1 with TRBJ2-1; D gene uncertain. The CDR3 is 10 amino acids. The germline V gene encodes CDR1 DFQATT and CDR2 SNEGSKA (reference sequence). The V gene lost 3 bases and the J gene lost 10 bases, with 7 bases spanning the gap. The CDR3 reads CSASAPEQFF. The CDR3 nucleotides read TGCAGTGCTAGCGCCCCGGAGCAGTTCTTC.

This clonotype showed up many times. The chain employs TRBV7-8 and TRBJ2-3; tentative D call: TRBD1 (5 bases). The ends were cut back, 2 bases at V and 5 bases at J, with 20 bases in the middle. This CDR3 is 17 amino acids long. Germline V lookup: CDR1 SGHVS, CDR2 FQNEAQ. CDR3 nucleotide sequence: TGTGCCAGCAGCTTAACGATCGGTCCAGGGAATGTAGATACGCAGTATTTT. Translation: CASSLTIGPGNVDTQYF.

This clonotype was seen repeatedly, ten times or more. This chain uses TRBV7-6 with TRBJ2-7, with 10 positions matching TRBD1. The germline gives CDR1 SGHVS, CDR2 FNYEAQ. With 5 bases clipped from V and 7 bases from J, the junction kept 5 bases outside the gene matches. CDR3 length: 13 residues. CDR3 residues: CASSLRTGGEQYF. The DNA of the CDR3 is TGTGCCAGCAGCCTCCGGACAGGGGGGGAGCAGTACTTC.

The chain is built from TRBV6-6 and TRBJ2-1; D may be TRBD1 (5 bases). Germline-derived CDR1 and CDR2 are MNHNY and SVGAGI (reference sequence). The CDR3 extends over 14 amino acids. Between the trimmed V and J ends, which lost 2 bases and 3 bases, there was a span of 8 bases. CDR3 sequence reads: CASSYPTGYNEQFF. CDR3 coding DNA: TGTGCCAGCAGTTACCCAACAGGCTACAATGAGCAGTTCTTC.

The table lists this clonotype with a few counts. The chain is built from TRBV7-2 and TRBJ1-6, with D unresolved. Trimming took off 1 base at V and 10 bases at J, with 5 bases between the two ends. Germline values: CDR1 SGHTA, CDR2 FQGNSA. The CDR3 contains 12 residues. CDR3 in DNA: TGTGCCAGCAGCTTAGGCGGCTCACCCCTCCACTTT. This encodes CASSLGGSPLHF.

The chain is built from TRBV28 and TRBJ2-4; 8 bases are shared with TRBD1. Germline CDR1 reads MDHEN; CDR2 reads SYDVKM. This CDR3 comprises 16 residues. The J segment lost 1 base and the V segment lost 7 bases, leaving 9 bases of the junction unmatched. CDR3 coding DNA: TGTGCCAGCACCCTAAGGACAGGGAGGGCCAAAAACATTCAGTACTTC. This codes for CASTLRTGRAKNIQYF.

In its sample, this clonotype was seen a few times. V usage is TRBV29-1 and J usage is TRBJ1-5; no clear D gene. The CDR3 has 13 amino acids. Germline V gene lookup returns CDR1 SQVTM and CDR2 ANQGSEA. Trimming stripped 3 bases from V and 5 bases from J, with 11 bases between. The CDR3 region is CSVDDQRHQPQHF. The CDR3 DNA reads TGCAGCGTTGATGATCAAAGACATCAGCCCCAGCATTTT. The full variable domain, its missing parts supplied by reference TRBV29-1 and TRBJ1-5, is SAVISQKPSRDICQRGTSLTIQCQVDSQVTMMFWYRQQPGQSLTLIATANQGSEATYESGFVIDKFPISRPNLTFSTLTVSNMSPEDSSIYLCSVDDQRHQPQHFGDGTRLSIL.

The J gene is TRBJ2-5, the V gene TRBV28; TRBD1 matches at 7 bases. Looked up from germline, CDR1 is MDHEN and CDR2 is SYDVKM. The CDR3 length is 14 residues. Germline trimming cut 5 bases from V and 2 bases from J; bases unmatched to any gene: 5. The CDR3 DNA sequence: TGTGCCAGCAGTGTAAGGGGACAGCAAGAGACCCAGTACTTC. Translation: CASSVRGQQETQYF.

The V gene is TRBV29-1, the J gene TRBJ1-2; possible D gene TRBD1, 5 bases. Trimming shortened V by 2 bases and J by 8 bases, and 12 bases separated the two germline ends. Germline V CDR1 and CDR2: SQVTM, ANQGSEA. CDR3 length: 12 amino acids. This chain's CDR3 is CSVETREKGYTF. CDR3 nucleotide sequence: TGCAGCGTTGAAACCAGGGAGAAAGGCTACACCTTC. The complete variable domain, with remaining parts taken from reference TRBV29-1 and TRBJ1-2, reads SAVISQKPSRDICQRGTSLTIQCQVDSQVTMMFWYRQQPGQSLTLIATANQGSEATYESGFVIDKFPISRPNLTFSTLTVSNMSPEDSSIYLCSVETREKGYTFGSGTRLTVV.

This clonotype turned up a few times. The CDR3 nucleotides read TGTGCCAGCAGCTTTGAGAACACCATATATTTT. Residues: CASSFENTIYF. V and J are TRBV7-2 and TRBJ1-3; D remains unclear. Trimming left V 3 bases short and J 7 bases short, with 4 bases between. Germline assignment: CDR1 SGHTA and CDR2 FQGNSA. The CDR3 extends over 11 amino acids.